Listed below are T cell receptor beta chains from one sample, sequenced in a study of T cells in Graves' hyperthyroidism and ophthalmopathy. MiXCR was run by TCRdb on the multiplex PCR reads, yielding one entry per CDR3 protein. The sample lists a few hundred thousand distinct CDR3 sequences, approximately 14% occurring once. Sequenced sample: blood. The receptor source for this set is a woman in her twenties or thirties with Graves' hyperthyroidism. The CDR3 runs from the conserved cysteine through the conserved F or W. A D gene is named only where the DNA matches it firmly. Clone sizes are given selectively: once, few, many, or a class where the clone is expanded.

v_gene,j_gene,abundance,d_gene,CDR3nt,CDR3aa
TRBV6-9,TRBJ2-7,once,TRBD2,TGTGCCAGCAGTTACCGCGGGGGGCAGTGGGAGCAGTACTTC,CASSYRGGQWEQYF
TRBV7-9,TRBJ1-3,many,NA,TGTGCCAGCAGCTTCCACCTCCAAAGGGTTTCTGGAAACACCATATATTTT,CASSFHLQRVSGNTIYF
TRBV9,TRBJ2-7,NA,TRBD1,TGTGCCAGCAGCGCCTCGGGACAGTTCTACGAGCAGTACTTC,CASSASGQFYEQYF
TRBV20-1,TRBJ1-2,NA,TRBD1,TGCAGTGCTAGGAGACAGGGGGTGAGCTACACCTTC,CSARRQGVSYTF
TRBV7-2,TRBJ1-5,NA,NA,TGTGCCAGCAGCTCCCGGTTGGGCCCCAATCAGCCCCAGCATTTT,CASSSRLGPNQPQHF
TRBV18,TRBJ2-2,few,TRBD2,TGTGCCAGCTCACCGAGGACTAGCGGGTCTTCCGGGGAGCTGTTTTTT,CASSPRTSGSSGELFF
TRBV6-2/TRBV6-3,TRBJ2-1,many,NA,TGTGCCAGCGGGATAACATGGGGCAATGAGCAGTTCTTC,CASGITWGNEQFF
TRBV5-1,TRBJ1-5,NA,TRBD1,TGCGCCAGCAGCCCAGGGACAGGGGGCGCTTATAGCAATCAGCCCCAGCATTTT,CASSPGTGGAYSNQPQHF
TRBV18,TRBJ2-3,NA,NA,TGTGCCAGCTCACCATATCTGGGGGTGAGCACAGATACGCAGTATTTT,CASSPYLGVSTDTQYF
TRBV10-3,TRBJ2-2,many,NA,TGTGCCATCAGTGAGACCCTCACGGAAAAGGGGAGGACCGGGGAGCTGTTTTTT,CAISETLTEKGRTGELFF
TRBV28,TRBJ2-3,many,NA,TGTGCCAGCAGTTCTGCCACCTTACCACTAGGGGATGGGACAGATACGCAGTATTTT,CASSSATLPLGDGTDTQYF
TRBV7-2,TRBJ2-1,few,TRBD2,TGTGCCAGCAGCTTGGGAGGGCCGGTAGATGAGCAGTTCTTC,CASSLGGPVDEQFF
TRBV12-3/TRBV12-4,TRBJ2-1,many,TRBD2,TGTGCCAGCAGCCCCTGGCTAGCGGGAGTCGATGCCTACAATGAGCAGTTCTTC,CASSPWLAGVDAYNEQFF